These 30 T cell receptor beta chains were sequenced from one sample in a study of radiation and T cells in renal cell carcinoma. Some clones are missing from TCRdb's copy, which holds only in-frame ones; the method was immunoSEQ multiplex PCR. This table has approximately 14,000 clones, 64% appearing once. The treatment is: 15 Gy SBRT to primary tumor, nephrectomy 4 weeks later. The source was tumor tissue, collected from a patient whose treatment included radiotherapy and nephrectomy. These TCRs come from a woman aged 70-85 years with renal cell carcinoma.

This chain links TRBV9 with TRBJ1-2, with D uncertain. V was pared by 4 bases and J by 1 base, with 14 bases between. Germline V gene sequence: CDR1 SGDLS, CDR2 YYNGEE. This CDR3 has 15 amino acids. The CDR3 is CASSPTGGINYGYTF. DNA for the CDR3: TGTGCCAGCAGCCCCACGGGAGGGATTAACTATGGCTACACCTTC.

The CDR3 DNA reads as TGTGCCAGTAGTTACCTTTCAGGAGAGGGCTATGGCTACACCTTC. Protein product: CASSYLSGEGYGYTF. The J gene is TRBJ1-2, the V gene TRBV19; D unresolved. Germline-derived CDR1 and CDR2 are LNHDA and SQIVND (reference sequence). The CDR3 runs 15 residues. The ends were cut back, 5 bases at V and 4 bases at J, with 17 bases in the middle.

The chain uses TRBV4-2 and TRBJ2-2, with D possibly matching TRBD1 (6 bases). Trimming took off 1 base at V and 0 bases at J, with 9 bases between the two ends. CDR1 is LGHNA, CDR2 YNFKEQ, per germline. The CDR3 totals 16 residues. The CDR3 is CASSQARGTNTGELFF. The CDR3 DNA follows: TGTGCCAGCAGCCAAGCCAGGGGCACGAACACCGGGGAGCTGTTTTTT.

This rearrangement joins TRBV6-5 to TRBJ2-1; 8 nucleotides agree with TRBD1. The CDR3 contains 15 residues. The germline gives CDR1 MNHEY, CDR2 SVGAGI. With 6 bases clipped from V and 3 bases from J, the junction kept 7 bases outside the gene matches. DNA of the CDR3: TGTGCCAGCAGCCTATCCAGGGGGCTCTACAATGAGCAGTTCTTC. It specifies CASSLSRGLYNEQFF.

This clone was observed at least ten times. The V call is TRBV2, the J call TRBJ2-7; 7 bases match TRBD1. Germline V gene lookup returns CDR1 SNHLY and CDR2 FYNNEI. Trimming cost V 10 bases and J 1 base; bases outside gene matches: 7. This CDR3 is 13 amino acids long. DNA of the CDR3: TGTGCCATCACCGGGACAGATTCCTACGAGCAGTACTTC. Translation: CAITGTDSYEQYF.

This chain links TRBV6-5 with TRBJ2-2; D not certain. Trimming removed 7 bases from V and 6 bases from J, with 12 bases in between. CDR1 MNHEY and CDR2 SVGAGI come from the germline V gene. This CDR3 spans 13 amino acids. CDR3 DNA: TGTGCCAGCACTCCCTCCCTCTCCGGGGAGCTGTTTTTT. It yields the protein CASTPSLSGELFF.

J is TRBJ1-2 and V is TRBV27; the match to TRBD1 covers 9 bases. V was pared by 5 bases and J by 8 bases, with 6 bases of the junction left unmatched. Germline V gives CDR1 MNHEY, CDR2 SMNVEV (reference sequence). This CDR3 region has 13 residues. Written as DNA, the CDR3 is TGTGCCAGCAGTCCGACAGGGGGTAAAGGCTACACCTTC. It specifies CASSPTGGKGYTF.

Details on this clone: A read error may account for a junction end that differs from germline. The chain recombines TRBV6-4 with TRBJ2-5; 8 nucleotides match TRBD2. The CDR3 has 17 residues. Germline-derived CDR1 and CDR2 are MRHNA and SNTAGT. DNA of the CDR3: TGTGCCATCAGTGACCAAGCCGGGACTAGAGAGCAAGAGACCCAGTACTTC. This encodes CAISDQAGTREQETQYF.

In this sample, this clone turned up a few times. The V and J genes are TRBV6-1 and TRBJ1-5; 7 bases agree with TRBD1. Looked up from germline, CDR1 is MNHNS and CDR2 is SASEGT. This CDR3 comprises 14 residues. Trimming cost V 6 bases and J 7 bases; bases outside gene matches: 9. As DNA, the CDR3 is TGTGCCAGCAGGGACAACCAGGGGGGACAGCCCCAGCATTTT. Its protein is CASRDNQGGQPQHF.

This clone was found once. The chain employs TRBV25-1 and TRBJ2-1; D call uncertain. Trimming pared 4 bases from V and 4 bases from J, leaving 2 bases between. This CDR3 region has 11 residues. CDR1 and CDR2 (germline): MGHDK, SYGVNS. CDR3 nucleotides: TGTGCCAGCAGTGTTTACAATGAGCAGTTCTTC. Its translation is CASSVYNEQFF.

J is TRBJ1-2 and V is TRBV11-2; 7 bases line up with TRBD1. The V gene end was trimmed by 0 bases and the J gene end by 8 bases; junction bases not matched to a gene: 6. CDR3 length: 14 amino acids. Germline CDR1 is SGHAT and CDR2 is FQNNGV. This CDR3 is CASSLEPGGLGYTF. In DNA form, the CDR3 reads TGTGCCAGCAGCTTAGAGCCAGGGGGATTGGGCTACACCTTC.

This chain joins TRBV5-1 and TRBJ2-7; TRBD2 matches 9 bases. The CDR3 consists of 15 residues. In germline, CDR1 is SGHRS, CDR2 YFSETQ. Trimming removed 6 bases from V and 6 bases from J; junction bases left unmatched: 13. This CDR3 is CASKSSIAGAVEQYF. CDR3 nucleotides: TGCGCCAGCAAGTCCTCTATAGCGGGAGCGGTCGAGCAGTACTTC.

V is TRBV6-5 and J is TRBJ1-1, with D possibly TRBD1 on 5 matching bases. CDR1 is MNHEY, CDR2 SVGAGI, per germline. The CDR3 has 16 amino acids. The V gene lost 0 bases and the J gene lost 0 bases, with 11 bases spanning the gap. The CDR3, as DNA: TGTGCCAGCAGTTACTCTGGGACCGTGGTGAACACTGAAGCTTTCTTT. Translating it yields CASSYSGTVVNTEAFF.

The CDR3: CASSWTSGRGGDTQYF. Written as DNA, the CDR3 is TGTGCCAGCAGTTGGACTAGCGGGAGGGGGGGAGATACGCAGTATTTT. The V and J genes are TRBV2 and TRBJ2-3; 15 nucleotides align to TRBD2. Unmatched junction bases numbered 5, after V lost 5 bases and J lost 5 bases. This CDR3 contains 16 residues. In germline, CDR1 is SNHLY, CDR2 FYNNEI.

The sample holds a few counts of this clone. The chain combines TRBV5-4 with TRBJ1-1; D is unresolved. Germline V CDR1 and CDR2: SGHNT, YYREEE (reference sequence). The V and J ends lost 1 base and 0 bases respectively, with 7 bases between them. The CDR3 covers 14 residues. CDR3 region: CASSLRTVNTEAFF. The CDR3 nucleotides read TGTGCCAGCAGCTTGAGGACGGTGAACACTGAAGCTTTCTTT. Using reference TRBV5-4 and TRBJ1-1 for the parts outside the CDR3, the full variable domain is ETGVTQSPTHLIKTRGQQVTLRCSSQSGHNTVSWYQQALGQGPQFIFQYYREEENGRGNFPPRFSGLQFPNYSSELNVNALELDDSALYLCASSLRTVNTEAFFGQGTRLTVV.

This clone was detected once. The chain combines TRBV7-6 with TRBJ1-1; no reliable D call. The ends were cut back, 6 bases at V and 1 base at J, with 9 bases in the middle. Per germline, CDR1 SGHVS and CDR2 FNYEAQ. The length of the CDR3 is 13 residues. CDR3 residues: CASSPEGNTEAFF. In DNA form, the CDR3 reads TGTGCCAGCAGTCCAGAAGGGAACACTGAAGCTTTCTTT.

The chain employs TRBV6-6 and TRBJ2-7; perhaps TRBD1 as D (8 bases). The ends were cut back, 6 bases at V and 3 bases at J, with 21 bases in the middle. There are 16 residues in the CDR3. Germline-derived CDR1 and CDR2 are MNHNY and SVGAGI (reference sequence). CDR3 region: CASSPGGAGGIYEQYF. The CDR3 bases are TGTGCCAGCAGCCCTGGGGGGGCAGGGGGCATCTACGAGCAGTACTTC.

This chain joins TRBV5-4 and TRBJ2-5; 13 nucleotides align to TRBD2. The J segment lost 2 bases and the V segment lost 4 bases, leaving 5 bases of the junction unmatched. Germline values: CDR1 SGHNT, CDR2 YYREEE (reference sequence). The CDR3 has 16 residues. The CDR3 loop is CASSPGLAGSQETQYF. CDR3 DNA: TGTGCCAGCAGCCCGGGACTAGCGGGAAGTCAAGAGACCCAGTACTTC.

This clone was counted a few times. The chain links TRBV19 to TRBJ1-1, with D uncertain. The CDR3 covers 13 residues. Trimming took off 3 bases at V and 1 base at J, with 6 bases between the two ends. The germline CDR1 and CDR2 sequences are LNHDA and SQIVND (reference sequence). The CDR3 DNA reads TGTGCCAGTAGTATCCGACAGAACACTGAAGCTTTCTTT. Protein sequence: CASSIRQNTEAFF.

J is TRBJ1-5 and V is TRBV6-1, with D hard to call. CDR1 MNHNS and CDR2 SASEGT come from the germline V gene. The CDR3 extends over 13 amino acids. V was trimmed by 8 bases and J by 6 bases, leaving 14 bases between them. This CDR3 reads CASSSGWGQPQHF. The CDR3 DNA reads as TGTGCCAGCTCGTCCGGGTGGGGTCAGCCCCAGCATTTT.

Only one count was recorded for this clone. V is TRBV23-1 and J is TRBJ2-2; 7 nucleotides line up with TRBD1. TRBV23-1 is reported as an ORF; its role is uncertain. The CDR3 sequence is 15 residues long. Unmatched junction bases numbered 8, after V lost 10 bases and J lost 0 bases. This chain's CDR3 is CAKLGQFSNTGELFF. CDR3 DNA sequence: TGCGCCAAACTGGGACAGTTTTCGAACACCGGGGAGCTGTTTTTT.

J is TRBJ2-2 and V is TRBV5-6; 9 nucleotides line up with TRBD2. Germline values: CDR1 SGHDT, CDR2 YYEEEE. J gave up 4 bases and V 1 base, and 11 bases lay outside the gene matches. The CDR3 has 18 residues. The CDR3 loop is CASSLLSNVAGVTGELFF. In DNA, the CDR3 is TGTGCCAGCAGCTTGCTATCTAACGTAGCGGGAGTCACCGGGGAGCTGTTTTTT.

The rearrangement joins TRBV7-6 to TRBJ2-3; D may be TRBD1 or TRBD2 (5 bases each). Germline V gene lookup returns CDR1 SGHVS and CDR2 FNYEAQ. This CDR3 is 16 amino acids long. Trimming took off 1 base at V and 0 bases at J, with 11 bases between the two ends. DNA of the CDR3: TGTGCCAGCAGCTTAGGAGGGGCGGTAAGCACAGATACGCAGTATTTT. It translates to CASSLGGAVSTDTQYF. Full variable domain (remainder filled in from reference TRBV7-6 and TRBJ2-3): GAGVSQSPRYKVTKRGQDVALRCDPISGHVSLYWYRQALGQGPEFLTYFNYEAQQDKSGLPNDRFSAERPEGSISTLTIQRTEQRDSAMYRCASSLGGAVSTDTQYFGPGTRLTVL.

This rearrangement joins TRBV10-3 to TRBJ2-7; 10 bases are a match to TRBD1. The CDR3 loop spans 14 amino acids. V lost 6 bases to trimming and J lost 3 bases; unmatched junction nucleotides: 5. The germline gives CDR1 ENHRY, CDR2 SYGVKD. The CDR3 bases are TGTGCCATCAGCCCGGGACAGGGGATCTACGAGCAGTACTTC. It specifies CAISPGQGIYEQYF.

V and J are TRBV27 and TRBJ2-2; no clear D gene. V gave up 6 bases and J gave up 0 bases, with 14 bases separating them. The CDR3 runs to 16 residues. Germline assignment: CDR1 MNHEY and CDR2 SMNVEV (reference sequence). The CDR3 nucleotides are TGTGCCAGCAGGGCCGGAACTGTAGCGAACACCGGGGAGCTGTTTTTT. The encoded protein is CASRAGTVANTGELFF.

The J gene is TRBJ2-1, the V gene TRBV6-5, with 7 bases fitting TRBD2. CDR1 and CDR2 (germline): MNHEY, SVGAGI. V trimming: 7 bases; J trimming: 4 bases; junction bases outside the gene matches: 7. CDR3 length equals 14 residues. CDR3: CASKASGKYNEQFF. The CDR3 DNA is TGTGCCAGCAAGGCTAGCGGAAAGTACAATGAGCAGTTCTTC.

In DNA form, the CDR3 reads TGTGCCAGCAGTCGGAACAGGGACACTGAAGCTTTCTTT. It specifies CASSRNRDTEAFF. This chain joins TRBV6-6 and TRBJ1-1, with D possibly TRBD1 on 6 matching bases. The CDR3 spans 13 residues. V was pared by 5 bases and J by 3 bases, with 10 bases between. Germline CDR1 and CDR2: MNHNY and SVGAGI (reference sequence).

This clone was seen more than once but under ten times. This chain joins TRBV5-4 and TRBJ2-1; D is unresolved. The length of the CDR3 is 14 residues. The V end lost 1 base, the J end lost 4 bases, and 9 bases lay between the germline ends. The germline CDR1 and CDR2 sequences are SGHNT and YYREEE (reference sequence). CDR3 bases: TGTGCCAGCAGCTTGTTTGGGCGGTACAATGAGCAGTTCTTC. Translating it yields CASSLFGRYNEQFF.

The rearrangement links TRBV27 to TRBJ2-5, with a possible D match to TRBD2 (6 bases). Germline V gene data show CDR1 as MNHEY and CDR2 as SMNVEV (reference sequence). The V end was cut by 5 bases, the J end by 5 bases, with 21 bases between. The CDR3 is 16 amino acids. In DNA, the CDR3 is TGTGCCAGCAGTCCCCGATGGCGCGGGGACGGCGAGACCCAGTACTTC. Encoded protein: CASSPRWRGDGETQYF.

The chain employs TRBV5-1 and TRBJ2-4, with 8 bases identical to TRBD1. The CDR3 spans 15 residues. From germline, CDR1 is SGHRS and CDR2 YFSETQ. Trimming at V came to 1 base and at J to 9 bases, leaving 9 bases not matched to a gene. The CDR3 here is CASSLTGTGEVIQYF. In nucleotides, the CDR3 is TGCGCCAGCAGCTTGACCGGGACAGGAGAGGTCATTCAGTACTTC. The full variable domain, with the rest looked up from reference TRBV5-1 and TRBJ2-4, is KAGVTQTPRYLIKTRGQQVTLSCSPISGHRSVSWYQQTPGQGLQFLFEYFSETQRNKGNFPGRFSGRQFSNSRSEMNVSTLELGDSALYLCASSLTGTGEVIQYFGAGTRLSVL.